This passage covers 23 T cell receptor beta chains from one sample sequenced in a study of CD8+CD57+ T cells in acquired aplastic anemia. Template material for TCR beta VDJ and CDR3 profiling consisted of genomic DNA. One entry per CDR3 protein results from TCRdb running MiXCR on the reads. The sample consists of 450,000 to 600,000 distinct CDR3 sequences, more than 25% of them appearing once. Before being chosen for sequencing, patients had shown CD8+CD57+ cell expansion by flow cytometry. Specimen: sorted CD4+, CD8+, or CD8+CD57+ T cells (not recorded which) from PBMCs. These TCRs come from a human donor with aplastic anemia.

At least ten counts were recorded for this clonotype. The V and J genes are TRBV19 and TRBJ2-7, with D perhaps matching TRBD1 or TRBD2 (6 bases each). CDR3 size: 14 residues. The V end was cut by 9 bases, the J end by 6 bases, with 21 bases between. The germline V gene encodes CDR1 LNHDA and CDR2 SQIVND (reference sequence). The CDR3 DNA reads as TGTGCCAGCAAAAGTGGCCCGGGGGCCAGCGAGCAGTACTTC. Protein: CASKSGPGASEQYF.

This sequence joins TRBV5-1 and TRBJ2-7, with TRBD1 as a possible D gene (5 bases). Germline CDR1 SGHRS, CDR2 YFSETQ. CDR3 length: 14 residues. The germline V and J ends were trimmed by 4 bases and 2 bases, with 13 bases remaining between them. The CDR3 DNA follows: TGCGCCAGCAGCGCAAACAGGCGAACCTACGAGCAGTACTTC. Its protein is CASSANRRTYEQYF. Full variable domain (missing parts from reference TRBV5-1 and TRBJ2-7): KAGVTQTPRYLIKTRGQQVTLSCSPISGHRSVSWYQQTPGQGLQFLFEYFSETQRNKGNFPGRFSGRQFSNSRSEMNVSTLELGDSALYLCASSANRRTYEQYFGPGTRLTVT.

This clonotype was seen a few times. A much more abundant neighbour one base away suggests this may be a read error. The chain is built from TRBV20-1 and TRBJ1-2; tentative D call: TRBD1 (5 bases). Trimming removed 6 bases at V and 2 bases at J, with 16 bases between. From germline, CDR1 is DFQATT and CDR2 SNEGSKA (reference sequence). CDR3 length: 14 residues. In DNA form, the CDR3 reads TGCAGTGCACGGAGGACGGAGGGGAACTATGGCTACACCTTC. Protein product: CSARRTEGNYGYTF.

This chain links TRBV29-1 with TRBJ1-6; D remains unclear. Germline CDR1 reads SQVTM; CDR2 reads ANQGSEA. The V end was cut by 8 bases, the J end by 0 bases, with 17 bases between. CDR3 length: 16 residues. The CDR3 region is CSLADPMSSYNSPLHF. The DNA of the CDR3 is TGCAGCTTGGCGGACCCGATGAGCTCCTATAATTCACCCCTCCACTTT.

This clonotype was seen ten or more times. This chain connects TRBV19 to TRBJ2-5, with D perhaps matching TRBD1 or TRBD2 (5 bases each). Trimming shortened V by 1 base and J by 4 bases, and 10 bases separated the two germline ends. The CDR3 runs 14 residues. Germline lookup yields CDR1 LNHDA and CDR2 SQIVND (reference sequence). CDR3 protein: CASSIGRDGETQYF. CDR3 coding DNA: TGTGCCAGTAGTATAGGTCGGGACGGAGAGACCCAGTACTTC.

This clonotype has at least ten counts. The V gene is TRBV2, the J gene TRBJ2-7; no clear D. Between the trimmed V and J ends, which lost 7 bases and 6 bases, there was a span of 19 bases. Germline V lookup: CDR1 SNHLY, CDR2 FYNNEI. The CDR3 runs to 14 residues. The CDR3 DNA is TGTGCCAGCAAGTCGTCACTTGGGGTGGGCGAGCAGTACTTC. Translated, it gives CASKSSLGVGEQYF.

The J gene is TRBJ2-2, the V gene TRBV7-7, with no clear D. Germline-derived CDR1 and CDR2 are SSHAT and FNYEAQ (reference sequence). The V end lost 3 bases, the J end lost 6 bases, and 8 bases lay between the germline ends. The CDR3 is 13 residues long. The CDR3, as DNA: TGTGCCAGCAGCTTCGATCTTGCCGGGGAGCTGTTTTTT. It specifies CASSFDLAGELFF.

A single count supports this clonotype. V gene TRBV10-3 combines with J gene TRBJ2-3, with 13 bases that match TRBD2. The CDR3 is 13 residues long. Germline CDR1 and CDR2: ENHRY and SYGVKD. J gave up 4 bases and V 10 bases, and 2 bases lay outside the gene matches. The CDR3 nucleotides read TGTGCCACCGGGACTAGCGGGGCAGATACGCAGTATTTT. This translates into CATGTSGADTQYF.

This chain links TRBV7-8 with TRBJ1-5, with 7 nucleotides matching TRBD1. CDR3 length equals 15 residues. Losses at the gene ends were 6 bases for V and 3 bases for J; bases not matched to a gene: 8. Germline V CDR1 and CDR2: SGHVS, FQNEAQ. CDR3 in DNA: TGTGCCAGCAGTTACTCGGGACAGATCAATCAGCCCCAGCATTTT. The encoded protein is CASSYSGQINQPQHF.

This clonotype was seen repeatedly, ten times or more. This chain connects TRBV20-1 to TRBJ1-1, with D hard to call. The CDR3 is made up of 13 amino acids. V lost 2 bases and J 0 bases, leaving 7 bases between the germline ends. Germline V gene sequence: CDR1 DFQATT, CDR2 SNEGSKA (reference sequence). The chain's CDR3 is CSARKGMNTEAFF. CDR3 DNA: TGCAGTGCTAGAAAGGGAATGAACACTGAAGCTTTCTTT.

Many counts were recorded for this clonotype. The chain combines TRBV15 with TRBJ2-1; 7 nucleotides agree with TRBD2. The V segment lost 0 bases and the J segment 3 bases; nucleotides outside the gene matches: 5. CDR3 length: 16 amino acids. Germline lookup yields CDR1 LNHNV and CDR2 YYDKDF (reference sequence). CDR3 DNA: TGTGCCACCAGCAGAGATAGGTCTAGCGGCTACAATGAGCAGTTCTTC. Translating it yields CATSRDRSSGYNEQFF.

This clonotype was observed many times. Here the CDR3 DNA reads TGCAGTGCTAGGAGGGGGGGCACTGAAGCTTTCTTT. Protein: CSARRGGTEAFF. The gene calls are TRBV20-1 and TRBJ1-1; D is possibly TRBD1 (6 bases). V dropped 3 bases and J dropped 4 bases, with 9 bases sitting between them. The CDR3 spans 12 residues. CDR1 and CDR2 (germline): DFQATT, SNEGSKA (reference sequence).

A remark on this clonotype: A much bigger clone sits one base away, suggesting this may be a read error. The rearrangement joins TRBV5-1 to TRBJ1-2; the D is unclear. V was shortened by 2 bases and J by 2 bases, with 10 bases between the two germline ends. This CDR3 is built from 14 residues. CDR1 is SGHRS, CDR2 YFSETQ, per germline. In DNA form, the CDR3 reads TGCGCCAGCAGCTTCCCTGGGGAGAACTATGGCTACACCTTC. It yields the protein CASSFPGENYGYTF.

Regarding this clonotype: The junction and the germline gene differ at one end; a read error may be behind it. CDR3 protein: CASSQIPEREQETQYF. Written as DNA, the CDR3 is TGTGCCAGCAGCCAAATTCCCGAGCGAGAGCAAGAGACCCAGTACTTC. The chain employs TRBV15 and TRBJ2-5; D not certain. The germline V gene has CDR1 LNHNV and CDR2 YYDKDF (reference sequence). The CDR3 runs to 16 residues.

The chain employs TRBV15 and TRBJ2-5; D not resolved. Germline-derived CDR1 and CDR2 are LNHNV and YYDKDF (reference sequence). Trimming removed 3 bases from V and 2 bases from J, with 7 bases in between. This CDR3 region has 13 residues. The CDR3 region is CATSRTKQETQYF. DNA for the CDR3: TGTGCCACCAGCAGGACAAAACAAGAGACCCAGTACTTC.

As to this clonotype: The CDR3 does not close with the conserved phenylalanine or tryptophan, likely indicating a read error. Because the CDR3's place on the DNA is in doubt, the DNA is left out and the CDR3 is given as listed by TCRdb. This chain connects TRBV24-1 to TRBJ1-3. CDR1 and CDR2 (germline): KGHDR, SFDVKD. From its first to its last residue, the CDR3 has 11 amino acids. Here the CDR3 reads CATSDFGTTNT.

This clonotype was seen only a few times. CDR3 nucleotide sequence: TGTGCCAGCAGTTTTTGGGCCTCTCTCGATACGCAGTATTTT. Translated, it gives CASSFWASLDTQYF. The rearrangement joins TRBV7-4 to TRBJ2-3; D gene ambiguous. The V and J ends lost 6 bases and 6 bases respectively, with 16 bases between them. Germline V gene data show CDR1 as SGHVT and CDR2 as SQSDAQ. The CDR3 totals 14 residues. Full variable domain (missing parts from reference TRBV7-4 and TRBJ2-3): GAGVSQSPRYKVAKRGRDVALRCDSISGHVTLYWYRQTLGQGSEVLTYSQSDAQRDKSGRPSGRFSAERPERSVSTLKIQRTEQGDSAVYLCASSFWASLDTQYFGPGTRLTVL.

This clonotype came up a few times. V and J are TRBV12-3 or TRBV12-4 and TRBJ1-1; D remains unclear. This CDR3 comprises 15 residues. V shed 1 base and J shed 1 base, with 10 bases lying between them. CDR3 loop: CASSLGARRNTEAFF. CDR3 DNA: TGTGCCAGCAGTTTAGGGGCGCGGAGGAACACTGAAGCTTTCTTT.

The V gene is TRBV20-1, the J gene TRBJ2-5; 7 bases are shared with TRBD1. The V segment lost 5 bases and the J segment 4 bases; nucleotides outside the gene matches: 7. Germline V CDR1 and CDR2: DFQATT, SNEGSKA (reference sequence). This CDR3 has 13 amino acids. CDR3 nucleotide sequence: TGCAGTGCTCCCGACAGGGTGGGAGAGACCCAGTACTTC. Encoded protein: CSAPDRVGETQYF.

This clonotype was counted only a few times. An end of the junction differs from the germline gene, which may be a read error. The chain joins TRBV7-7 to TRBJ2-5, with 15 nucleotides matching TRBD2. Germline V CDR1 and CDR2: SSHAT, FNYEAQ (reference sequence). There are 19 residues in the CDR3. The CDR3 region is CASSFPGLAGGPDGETQYF. CDR3 nucleotides: TGTGCTAGCAGCTTTCCGGGACTAGCGGGGGGTCCAGATGGGGAGACCCAGTACTTC.

This clonotype was observed many times. This sequence joins TRBV4-1 and TRBJ1-2; 7 nucleotides align to TRBD1. The length of the CDR3 is 16 residues. The junction had 12 bases not matched to a gene; V was cut back by 4 bases and J by 4 bases. Germline-derived CDR1 and CDR2 are MGHRA and YSYEKL. This CDR3 is CASSLTGTAISYGYTF. CDR3 nucleotide sequence: TGCGCCAGCAGCCTAACCGGGACAGCGATTTCCTATGGCTACACCTTC.

V and J are TRBV6-5 and TRBJ1-6; D gene ambiguous. The CDR3 is 17 amino acids. CDR1 is MNHEY, CDR2 SVGAGI, per germline. V lost 0 bases and J lost 4, with 13 bases in between. The CDR3 sequence: CASSYSTTSKYNSPLHF. The CDR3 bases are TGTGCCAGCAGTTACTCGACAACATCAAAATATAATTCACCCCTCCACTTT.

This clonotype occurred a few times. This may be a read error: a much more frequent sequence differs by one nucleotide. The V call is TRBV20-1, the J call TRBJ1-5; a possible D gene is TRBD1 (5 bases). Trimming took 5 bases from V and 7 from J, leaving 21 bases between them. The CDR3 length is 15 residues. From germline, CDR1 is DFQATT and CDR2 SNEGSKA (reference sequence). The CDR3 DNA follows: TGCAGTGCTGGAGGAATCGTCAGGGCTCGACAGCCCCAGCATTTT. Residues: CSAGGIVRARQPQHF.